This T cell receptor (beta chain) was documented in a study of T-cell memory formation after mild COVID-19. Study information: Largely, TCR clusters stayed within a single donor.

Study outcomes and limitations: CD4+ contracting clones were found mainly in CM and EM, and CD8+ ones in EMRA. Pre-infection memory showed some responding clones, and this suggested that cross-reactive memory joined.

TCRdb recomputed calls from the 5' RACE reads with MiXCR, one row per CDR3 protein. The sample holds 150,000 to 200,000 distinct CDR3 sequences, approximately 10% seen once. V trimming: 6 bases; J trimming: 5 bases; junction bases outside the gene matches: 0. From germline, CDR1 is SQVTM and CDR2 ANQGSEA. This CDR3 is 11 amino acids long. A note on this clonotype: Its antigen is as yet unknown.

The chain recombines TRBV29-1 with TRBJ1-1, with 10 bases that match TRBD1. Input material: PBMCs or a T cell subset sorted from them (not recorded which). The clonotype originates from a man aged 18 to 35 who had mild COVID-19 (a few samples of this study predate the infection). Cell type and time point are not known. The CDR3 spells CSVGQGTEAFF. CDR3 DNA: TGCAGCGTGGGACAGGGGACTGAAGCTTTCTTT.